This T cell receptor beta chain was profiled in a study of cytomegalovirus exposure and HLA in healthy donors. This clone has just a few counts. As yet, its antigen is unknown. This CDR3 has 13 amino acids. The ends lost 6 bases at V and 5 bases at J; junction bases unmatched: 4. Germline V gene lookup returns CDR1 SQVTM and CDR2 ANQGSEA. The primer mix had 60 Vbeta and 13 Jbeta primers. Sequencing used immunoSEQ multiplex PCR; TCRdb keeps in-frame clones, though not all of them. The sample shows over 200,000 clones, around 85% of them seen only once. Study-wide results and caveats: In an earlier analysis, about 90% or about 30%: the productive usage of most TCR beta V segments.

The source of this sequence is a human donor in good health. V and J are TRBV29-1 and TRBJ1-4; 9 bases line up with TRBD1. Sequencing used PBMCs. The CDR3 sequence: CSVGTGTNEKLFF. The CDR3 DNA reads TGCAGCGTGGGGACAGGGACAAATGAAAAACTGTTTTTT.